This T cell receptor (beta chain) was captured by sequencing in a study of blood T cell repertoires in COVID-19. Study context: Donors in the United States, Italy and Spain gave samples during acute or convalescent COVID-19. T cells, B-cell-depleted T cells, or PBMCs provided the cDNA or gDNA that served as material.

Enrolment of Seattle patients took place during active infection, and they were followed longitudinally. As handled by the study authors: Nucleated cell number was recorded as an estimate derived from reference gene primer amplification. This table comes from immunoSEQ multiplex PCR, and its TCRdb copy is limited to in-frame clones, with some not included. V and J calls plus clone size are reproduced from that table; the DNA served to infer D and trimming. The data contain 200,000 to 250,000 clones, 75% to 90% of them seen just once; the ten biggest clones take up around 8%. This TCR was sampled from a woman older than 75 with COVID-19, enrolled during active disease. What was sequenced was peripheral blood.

The CDR3, as DNA: TGTGCCAGTAGTCCGGGACAGTCCACTAATGAAAAACTGTTTTTT. Protein sequence: CASSPGQSTNEKLFF. The chain employs TRBV19 and TRBJ1-4; 7 bases are shared with TRBD1. V was pared by 5 bases and J by 2 bases, with 5 bases of the junction left unmatched. This CDR3 is 15 amino acids long. Per germline, CDR1 LNHDA and CDR2 SQIVND (reference sequence).